This entry lists 26 T cell receptor beta chains sequenced from one sample in a study of T cell responses to AZD1222 COVID-19 vaccine. Assay: immunoSEQ multiplex PCR; the TCRdb copy retains only in-frame clones and omits some. In the table there are around 97,000 clones, 80% to 90% of which are singletons. This sample comprised peripheral blood, obtained on day 0 of AZD1222 vaccination. The receptors stem from an adult in good health.

This chain uses TRBV6-1 with TRBJ2-1, with 9 bases aligning to TRBD2. Losses at the gene ends were 0 bases for V and 5 bases for J; bases not matched to a gene: 5. CDR3 size: 16 residues. Germline V gene lookup returns CDR1 MNHNS and CDR2 SASEGT. CDR3 residues: CASSEALLAGNNEQFF. The CDR3 DNA is TGTGCCAGCAGTGAAGCCCTCCTAGCGGGAAACAATGAGCAGTTCTTC.

The rearrangement uses TRBV9 and TRBJ2-7; possibly TRBD1 or TRBD2 for D (5 bases each). V shed 1 base and J shed 2 bases, with 10 bases lying between them. This CDR3 is 14 amino acids long. The V gene's germline CDR1 is SGDLS and CDR2 YYNGEE. The CDR3 loop reads CASSVRDGTYEQYF. CDR3 bases: TGTGCCAGCAGCGTACGGGACGGAACCTACGAGCAGTACTTC.

This clone was observed once. Written as DNA, the CDR3 is TGTGCCAGCAGTTACGACGGGACGGCGACTGAAAAACTGTTTTTT. Translating gives CASSYDGTATEKLFF. The chain employs TRBV6-5 and TRBJ1-4; D might be TRBD1 (5 bases). Trimming left V 2 bases short and J 7 bases short, with 14 bases between. Germline-derived CDR1 and CDR2 are MNHEY and SVGAGI. This CDR3 comprises 15 residues.

The V call is TRBV18, the J call TRBJ1-4; D is undetermined. The CDR3 is 13 residues long. The V and J ends lost 2 bases and 8 bases respectively, with 9 bases between them. CDR1 KGHSH and CDR2 LQKENI come from the germline V gene. CDR3 coding DNA: TGTGCCAGCTCACCAGGAGTAGGAGAAAAACTGTTTTTT. It is translated as CASSPGVGEKLFF.

The chain has TRBV19 and TRBJ2-3; D uncertain. The CDR3 sequence is 13 residues long. Germline CDR1 and CDR2: LNHDA and SQIVND (reference sequence). V was trimmed by 4 bases and J by 2 bases, leaving 7 bases between them. CDR3 nucleotide sequence: TGTGCCAGTAGTAATCTGCTCACAGATACGCAGTATTTT. This sequence encodes CASSNLLTDTQYF. Drawing the rest from reference TRBV19 and TRBJ2-3, the complete variable domain is DGGITQSPKYLFRKEGQNVTLSCEQNLNHDAMYWYRQDPGQGLRLIYYSQIVNDFQKGDIAEGYSVSREKKESFPLTVTSAQKNPTAFYLCASSNLLTDTQYFGPGTRLTVL.

This sequence joins TRBV27 and TRBJ2-5; 7 nucleotides line up with TRBD2. Germline CDR1 reads MNHEY; CDR2 reads SMNVEV (reference sequence). Unmatched junction bases numbered 9, after V lost 6 bases and J lost 2 bases. CDR3 length: 15 amino acids. CDR3 protein: CASSPEGAGQETQYF. As DNA, the CDR3 is TGTGCCAGCAGCCCCGAGGGAGCGGGACAAGAGACCCAGTACTTC.

The chain recombines TRBV15 with TRBJ1-5, with unresolved D. Germline lookup yields CDR1 LNHNV and CDR2 YYDKDF (reference sequence). The V end lost 4 bases, the J end lost 0 bases, and 16 bases lay between the germline ends. The CDR3 extends over 17 amino acids. The CDR3 DNA is TGTGCCACCAGCACAGATCCGGGAACCTATAGCAATCAGCCCCAGCATTTT. It is translated as CATSTDPGTYSNQPQHF. Drawing the rest from reference TRBV15 and TRBJ1-5, the complete variable domain is DAMVIQNPRYQVTQFGKPVTLSCSQTLNHNVMYWYQQKSSQAPKLLFHYYDKDFNNEADTPDNFQSRRPNTSFCFLDIRSPGLGDTAMYLCATSTDPGTYSNQPQHFGDGTRLSIL.

The rearrangement joins TRBV18 to TRBJ1-5, with D perhaps TRBD1 (6 bases). The V gene lost 8 bases and the J gene lost 3 bases, with 11 bases spanning the gap. This CDR3 has 13 amino acids. Germline CDR1 is KGHSH and CDR2 is LQKENI. CDR3 loop: CASTDSFNQPQHF. The CDR3 region has the DNA TGTGCCAGCACGGACAGTTTCAATCAGCCCCAGCATTTT.

The rearrangement uses TRBV28 and TRBJ2-7; 10 bases align to TRBD2. CDR1 is MDHEN and CDR2 is SYDVKM in the germline V gene. This CDR3 contains 15 residues. Unmatched junction bases numbered 6, after V lost 3 bases and J lost 4 bases. CDR3 region: CASSLGASGSYEQYF. The CDR3 DNA reads as TGTGCCAGCAGTTTGGGGGCTAGCGGGAGTTACGAGCAGTACTTC. The full variable domain, with the rest looked up from reference TRBV28 and TRBJ2-7, is DVKVTQSSRYLVKRTGEKVFLECVQDMDHENMFWYRQDPGLGLRLIYFSYDVKMKEKGDIPEGYSVSREKKERFSLILESASTNQTSMYLCASSLGASGSYEQYFGPGTRLTVT.

The sample holds a few counts of this clone. The chain employs TRBV7-3 and TRBJ2-2; perhaps TRBD2 as D (6 bases). The length of the CDR3 is 14 residues. Germline CDR1 is SGHTA and CDR2 is FQGTGA. Trimming shortened V by 3 bases and J by 7 bases, and 12 bases separated the two germline ends. The CDR3 spells CASSLGPEGGELFF. In DNA form, the CDR3 reads TGTGCCAGCAGCTTGGGCCCGGAGGGCGGGGAGCTGTTTTTT. The variable domain in full, completed from reference TRBV7-3 and TRBJ2-2, reads GAGVSQTPSNKVTEKGKYVELRCDPISGHTALYWYRQSLGQGPEFLIYFQGTGAADDSGLPNDRFFAVRPEGSVSTLKIQRTERGDSAVYLCASSLGPEGGELFFGEGSRLTVL.

The chain links TRBV2 to TRBJ1-1; D remains ambiguous. This CDR3 spans 11 amino acids. Germline V gene sequence: CDR1 SNHLY, CDR2 FYNNEI. Trimming stripped 5 bases from V and 3 bases from J, with 4 bases between. The CDR3 protein is CASSYHTEAFF. The CDR3 nucleotides are TGTGCCAGCAGTTATCACACTGAAGCTTTCTTT.

V usage is TRBV2 and J usage is TRBJ2-3; D possibly corresponds to TRBD1 (5 bases). The CDR3 is 15 amino acids. Trimming stripped 4 bases from V and 0 bases from J, with 11 bases between. CDR1 SNHLY and CDR2 FYNNEI come from the germline V gene. For the CDR3, the DNA is TGTGCCAGCAGTGTTCTGGGGCTTAGCACAGATACGCAGTATTTT. Translation: CASSVLGLSTDTQYF.

This clone was observed a few times. This sequence joins TRBV5-1 and TRBJ2-3; 7 bases map to TRBD1. V gave up 4 bases and J gave up 4 bases; unmatched junction bases: 9. Germline values: CDR1 SGHRS, CDR2 YFSETQ. The CDR3 is 15 amino acids. Here the CDR3 reads CASSRDRVEADTQYF. The DNA for the CDR3 is TGCGCCAGCAGCCGTGACAGGGTTGAAGCAGATACGCAGTATTTT. The whole variable domain, filled in from reference TRBV5-1 and TRBJ2-3, reads KAGVTQTPRYLIKTRGQQVTLSCSPISGHRSVSWYQQTPGQGLQFLFEYFSETQRNKGNFPGRFSGRQFSNSRSEMNVSTLELGDSALYLCASSRDRVEADTQYFGPGTRLTVL.

The CDR3 nucleotides read TGTGCATATACAGGACTATCCTCTAGCACAGATACGCAGTATTTT. Protein: CAYTGLSSSTDTQYF. The gene calls are TRBV7-9 and TRBJ2-3; the D gene is possibly TRBD2 (6 bases). The CDR3 sequence is 15 residues long. Germline V gives CDR1 SEHNR, CDR2 FQNEAQ (reference sequence).

The rearrangement uses TRBV10-3 and TRBJ1-3, with 7 bases fitting TRBD1. The V segment lost 10 bases and the J segment 8 bases; nucleotides outside the gene matches: 11. Germline values: CDR1 ENHRY, CDR2 SYGVKD. The CDR3 length is 13 residues. The CDR3 DNA is TGTGCCACCTCTTACATCAGGGGGGACACCATATATTTT. Translated, it gives CATSYIRGDTIYF.

The chain has TRBV12-3 or TRBV12-4 and TRBJ2-1; 9 bases line up with TRBD2. This CDR3 has 13 amino acids. J gave up 8 bases and V 6 bases, and 5 bases lay outside the gene matches. CDR3 sequence reads: CASSWTSDDEQFF. The CDR3 nucleotides read TGTGCCAGCAGCTGGACTAGCGACGATGAGCAGTTCTTC.

The chain uses TRBV6-2 or TRBV6-3 and TRBJ2-7; TRBD2 is a possible D gene (6 bases). The germline V gene encodes CDR1 MNHEY and CDR2 SVGEGT. The CDR3 covers 15 residues. Deletions cut 3 bases from V and 2 bases from J, with 14 bases between. The CDR3 region is CASSYLGGRAYEQYF. CDR3 sequence (DNA): TGTGCCAGCAGTTATCTGGGAGGCCGAGCCTACGAGCAGTACTTC.

V gene TRBV28 combines with J gene TRBJ1-6; D unclear. V dropped 8 bases and J dropped 7 bases, with 9 bases sitting between them. Germline V lookup: CDR1 MDHEN, CDR2 SYDVKM. This CDR3 has 12 amino acids. Here the CDR3 DNA reads TGTGCCAGCCTGGGTGAGAATTCACCCCTCCACTTT. It yields the protein CASLGENSPLHF.

The V call is TRBV5-8, the J call TRBJ2-5; no reliable D call. Germline CDR1 SGHTS, CDR2 YDEGEE. V lost 2 bases to trimming and J lost 4 bases, with 9 bases between them. The CDR3 spans 13 residues. The CDR3, as DNA: TGTGCCAGCAGCTTACGCATGTCAGAGACCCAGTACTTC. Its translation is CASSLRMSETQYF.

The rearrangement joins TRBV28 to TRBJ1-5; no clear D gene. Germline CDR1 and CDR2: MDHEN and SYDVKM. This CDR3 contains 15 residues. The V and J ends lost 3 bases and 6 bases respectively, with 15 bases between them. The CDR3: CASSFEAYGAQPQHF. CDR3 sequence (DNA): TGTGCCAGCAGTTTCGAAGCGTATGGCGCTCAGCCCCAGCATTTT.

The chain couples TRBV5-5 to TRBJ2-2, with D hard to call. With 0 bases removed from V and 1 base from J, the gap between germline ends came to 10 bases. From germline, CDR1 is SGHKS and CDR2 YYEKEE (reference sequence). The CDR3 spans 16 residues. This chain's CDR3 is CASSLGHRLNTGELFF. CDR3 in DNA: TGTGCCAGCAGCTTGGGTCACCGGTTGAACACCGGGGAGCTGTTTTTT. Supplemented by reference TRBV5-5 and TRBJ2-2, the full variable domain reads DAGVTQSPTHLIKTRGQQVTLRCSPISGHKSVSWYQQVLGQGPQFIFQYYEKEERGRGNFPDRFSARQFPNYSSELNVNALLLGDSALYLCASSLGHRLNTGELFFGEGSRLTVL.

The V call is TRBV27, the J call TRBJ2-7, with D possibly matching TRBD2 (6 bases). Trimming removed 5 bases at V and 7 bases at J, with 9 bases between. Germline CDR1 and CDR2: MNHEY and SMNVEV (reference sequence). This CDR3 comprises 11 residues. Written as DNA, the CDR3 is TGTGCCAGCAGTCAAGGAGGGGAGCAGTACTTC. Protein sequence: CASSQGGEQYF.

The chain has TRBV10-3 and TRBJ1-1; D is ambiguous. V dropped 4 bases and J dropped 1 base, with 7 bases sitting between them. The CDR3 totals 13 residues. In germline, CDR1 is ENHRY, CDR2 SYGVKD. CDR3 DNA sequence: TGTGCCATCAGTGTAAGGCAGAACACTGAAGCTTTCTTT. Its protein product is CAISVRQNTEAFF.

The chain links TRBV18 to TRBJ1-5, with D uncertain. CDR1 is KGHSH and CDR2 is LQKENI in the germline V gene. Deletions cut 4 bases from V and 6 bases from J, with 13 bases between. The CDR3 runs to 14 residues. CDR3 sequence reads: CASSLTQPIQPQHF. The CDR3 nucleotides are TGTGCCAGCTCACTTACTCAGCCGATTCAGCCCCAGCATTTT.

This clone was picked up one time. The rearrangement joins TRBV15 to TRBJ2-7; D is unresolved. The CDR3 runs to 12 residues. With 0 bases removed from V and 6 bases from J, the gap between germline ends came to 6 bases. The germline V gene encodes CDR1 LNHNV and CDR2 YYDKDF (reference sequence). CDR3 protein: CATSRDISEQYF. The CDR3 region has the DNA TGTGCCACCAGCAGAGATATCTCCGAGCAGTACTTC.

This clone showed up just a few times. The chain recombines TRBV6-2 or TRBV6-3 with TRBJ1-5, with D possibly matching TRBD1 (6 bases). Per the germline V gene, CDR1 is MNHEY and CDR2 is SVGEGT. Trimming pared 0 bases from V and 5 bases from J, leaving 11 bases between. The CDR3 is made up of 15 amino acids. DNA for the CDR3: TGTGCCAGCAGTTACTCTGGGACAAATTATCAGCCCCAGCATTTT. Translating gives CASSYSGTNYQPQHF.